This entry features one T cell receptor (beta chain) sequence. Its antigen is unidentified. This sample is drawn from a study of CD8 T cells in Susac syndrome. The study, taken as a whole, reports: Only a relatively small number of individuals were included in the TCR sequencing and HLA analysis.

Negative isolation yielded the CD8+ and CD4+ T cells, while FACS enriched the TEMRA cells. An amount of RNA that ranged from roughly 0.5 to 1 ug was reverse transcribed with random hexamers. With immunoSEQ multiplex PCR, TCR beta CDR3 was amplified across 54 Vbeta and 13 Jbeta. TCRdb re-called the immunoSEQ multiplex PCR reads through MiXCR, storing one row per CDR3 protein. Of hundreds of thousands of distinct CDR3 sequences in the sample, 80% to 95% were seen once. Germline loops: CDR1 SGDLS, CDR2 YYNGEE. This CDR3 spans 15 amino acids. Trimming pared 0 bases from V and 6 bases from J, leaving 12 bases between.

The rearrangement uses TRBV9 and TRBJ1-4; D may be TRBD1 (5 bases). The source material was CD8+ T cells from PBMCs. The receptor was isolated from a human donor with multiple sclerosis. The CDR3 is CASSVGGRQDEKLFF. CDR3 DNA sequence: TGTGCCAGCAGCGTAGGGGGACGGCAAGATGAAAAACTGTTTTTT.